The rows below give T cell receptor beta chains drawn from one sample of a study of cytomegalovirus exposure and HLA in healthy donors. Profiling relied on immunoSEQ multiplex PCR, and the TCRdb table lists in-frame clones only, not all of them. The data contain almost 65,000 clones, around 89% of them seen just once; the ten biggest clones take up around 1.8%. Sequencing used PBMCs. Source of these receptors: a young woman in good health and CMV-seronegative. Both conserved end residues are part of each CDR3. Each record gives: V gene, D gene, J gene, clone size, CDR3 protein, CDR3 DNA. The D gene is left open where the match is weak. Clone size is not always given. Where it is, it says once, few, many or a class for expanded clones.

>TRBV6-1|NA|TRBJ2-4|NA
CASSEGLSKNIQYF
TGTGCCAGCAGTGAAGGACTCTCCAAAAACATTCAGTACTTC
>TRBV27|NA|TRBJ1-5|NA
CASSPPGGLYGNQPQHF
TGTGCCAGCAGTCCCCCCGGGGGGCTATACGGCAATCAGCCCCAGCATTTT
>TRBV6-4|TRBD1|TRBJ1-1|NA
CASREQQGMNTEAFF
TGTGCCAGCAGGGAACAACAGGGGATGAACACTGAAGCTTTCTTT
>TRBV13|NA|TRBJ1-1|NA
CASSSDSGNTEAFF
TGTGCCAGCAGCTCGGACAGTGGGAACACTGAAGCTTTCTTT
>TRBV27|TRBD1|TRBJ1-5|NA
CASNARTGVVWSRQPQHF
TGTGCCAGCAACGCTCGGACAGGGGTGGTCTGGTCGCGTCAGCCCCAGCATTTT
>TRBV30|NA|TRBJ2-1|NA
CAWSGRRGRSYEQFF
TGTGCCTGGAGTGGGAGGCGGGGCCGATCTTATGAGCAGTTCTTC
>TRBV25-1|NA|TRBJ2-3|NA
CASRGGLFRTDTQYF
TGTGCCAGCAGGGGAGGACTTTTCCGCACAGATACGCAGTATTTT
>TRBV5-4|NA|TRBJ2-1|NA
CASSPTRVVWEQFF
TGTGCCAGCAGCCCGACTAGAGTGGTGTGGGAGCAGTTCTTC
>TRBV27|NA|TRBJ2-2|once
CASSPGQILNTGELFF
TGTGCCAGCAGTCCCGGACAGATTTTGAACACCGGGGAGCTGTTTTTT
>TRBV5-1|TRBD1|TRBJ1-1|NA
CASSFGQGAEAFF
TGCGCCAGCAGCTTCGGACAGGGGGCTGAAGCTTTCTTT
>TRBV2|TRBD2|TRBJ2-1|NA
CASSDVKRGGNNEQFF
TGTGCCAGCAGTGACGTTAAGCGGGGGGGAAACAATGAGCAGTTCTTC
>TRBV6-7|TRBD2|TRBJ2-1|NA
CAPARREGLSYNEQFF
TGTGCCCCGGCAAGGCGGGAGGGCCTCTCCTACAATGAGCAGTTCTTC
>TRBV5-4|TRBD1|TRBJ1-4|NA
CASSFGDSRSNEKLFF
TGTGCCAGCAGCTTCGGGGACAGTCGCTCTAATGAAAAACTGTTTTTT
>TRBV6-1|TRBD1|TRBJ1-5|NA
CASSETGGVGQPQHF
TGTGCCAGCAGTGAAACAGGGGGCGTTGGTCAGCCCCAGCATTTT
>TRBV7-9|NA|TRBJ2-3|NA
CASGSVAGTGF
TGTGCCAGCGGATCGGTGGCGGGGACTGGATTT
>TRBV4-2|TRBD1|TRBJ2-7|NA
CASSQGDRVAEQYF
TGTGCCAGCAGCCAAGGGGACAGGGTGGCCGAGCAGTACTTC
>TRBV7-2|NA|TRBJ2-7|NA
CASSFTGYEQYF
TGTGCCAGCAGCTTTACCGGCTACGAGCAGTACTTC
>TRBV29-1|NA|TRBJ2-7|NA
CSVGAGSSNSYEQYF
TGCAGCGTTGGGGCCGGGAGTTCCAACTCCTACGAGCAGTACTTC
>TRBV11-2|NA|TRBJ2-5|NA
CASSRTFQETQYF
TGTGCCAGCAGCAGGACATTCCAAGAGACCCAGTACTTC
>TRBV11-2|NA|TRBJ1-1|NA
CASSLDLVGLNTEAFF
TGTGCCAGCAGCTTAGATTTGGTGGGCTTGAACACTGAAGCTTTCTTT
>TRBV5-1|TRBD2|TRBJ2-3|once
CASSLASSGTPDTQYF
TGCGCCAGCAGCTTGGCGTCTAGCGGGACCCCAGATACGCAGTATTTT
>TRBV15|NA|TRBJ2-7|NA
CATSREGQGYEQYF
TGTGCCACCAGCAGAGAGGGACAAGGCTACGAGCAGTACTTC
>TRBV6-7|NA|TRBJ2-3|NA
CASSYSTQGTDTQYF
TGTGCCAGCAGTTACTCGACACAGGGCACAGATACGCAGTATTTT
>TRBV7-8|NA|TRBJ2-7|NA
CASSFLRGRGTYEQYF
TGTGCCAGCAGCTTTCTAAGGGGCCGTGGGACCTACGAGCAGTACTTC
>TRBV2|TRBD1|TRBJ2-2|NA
CASSEALGGVGELFF
TGTGCCAGCAGTGAAGCCCTAGGGGGCGTCGGGGAGCTGTTTTTT
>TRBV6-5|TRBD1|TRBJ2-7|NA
CASSYSPQGAYEQYF
TGTGCCAGCAGTTACTCTCCCCAGGGGGCGTACGAGCAGTACTTC
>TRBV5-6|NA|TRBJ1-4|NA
CASSLDRVSTTNEKLFF
TGTGCCAGCAGCTTGGACAGGGTATCGACAACTAATGAAAAACTGTTTTTT
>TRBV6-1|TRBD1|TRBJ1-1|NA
CASRPTGGSEAFF
TGTGCCAGCAGGCCTACAGGGGGATCAGAAGCTTTCTTT
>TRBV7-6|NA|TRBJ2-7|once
CASSLVAGRGSYEQYF
TGTGCCAGCAGCTTAGTTGCCGGGAGAGGGTCCTACGAGCAGTACTTC
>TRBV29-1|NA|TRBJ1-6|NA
CSVAAGYNSPLHF
TGCAGCGTGGCAGCGGGGTATAATTCACCCCTCCACTTT
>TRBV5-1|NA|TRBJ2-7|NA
CASSLLTGYYEQYF
TGCGCCAGCAGCTTATTAACAGGGTACTACGAGCAGTACTTC
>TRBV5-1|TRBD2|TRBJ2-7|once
CASSLEGREVSYEQYF
TGCGCCAGCAGCTTGGAGGGGCGGGAGGTCTCCTACGAGCAGTACTTC
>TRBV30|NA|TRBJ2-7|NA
CAWSVSSGPYEQYF
TGTGCCTGGAGTGTTTCGAGCGGGCCCTACGAGCAGTACTTC
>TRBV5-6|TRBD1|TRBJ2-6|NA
CASSLVTGAGSGANVLTF
TGTGCCAGCAGCTTGGTTACAGGGGCAGGTTCTGGGGCCAACGTCCTGACTTTC
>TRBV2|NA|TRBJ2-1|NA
CASSIDREQFF
TGTGCCAGCAGTATAGATCGAGAGCAGTTCTTC
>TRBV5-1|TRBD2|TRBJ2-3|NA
CASSLVGGLAGSTSTDTQYF
TGCGCCAGCAGCTTGGTTGGTGGACTAGCGGGTAGTACTAGCACAGATACGCAGTATTTT
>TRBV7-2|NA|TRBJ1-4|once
CASSLQGGNEKLFF
TGTGCCAGCAGCTTACAGGGAGGGAATGAAAAACTGTTTTTT
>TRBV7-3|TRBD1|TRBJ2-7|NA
CASSIGQGSYEQYF
TGTGCCAGCAGCATCGGACAGGGGTCCTACGAGCAGTACTTC
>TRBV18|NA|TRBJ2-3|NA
CASSDTVGAQYF
TGTGCCAGCTCGGATACGGTAGGAGCGCAGTATTTT
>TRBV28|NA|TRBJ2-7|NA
CASSAPAKREQYF
TGTGCCAGCAGTGCCCCTGCTAAGCGCGAGCAGTACTTC